A selection of T cell receptor beta chains follows, all from one sample in a study of radiotherapy plus CTLA-4 blockade in lung cancer. Assay: immunoSEQ multiplex PCR; the TCRdb copy retains only in-frame clones and omits some. The data hold about 60,000 clones, with 70% to 80% observed a single time. Material: peripheral blood, obtained from a patient treated with radiotherapy plus ipilimumab. These receptors all come from a human donor with non-small cell lung cancer whose response to radiotherapy plus ipilimumab could not be evaluated. Each CDR3 is given without its conserved first and last residue. Clone size is shown for a subset of rows, as once, few, many or a class of expanded clone.

>TRBJ1-3|TRBV11-2|-
ASSLVGVWRSSGNTIY
>TRBJ2-2|TRBV11-2|few
ASSGRLDLLSGTGELF
>TRBJ1-3|TRBV7-3|-
ASSLEDGVTIY
>TRBJ1-2|TRBV28|few
ASSSPGAGGLGYT
>TRBJ2-7|TRBV21-1|-
ASRADRESSYEQY
>TRBJ1-3|TRBV11-2|-
ASSLGPWTGDHRNTIY
>TRBJ2-7|TRBV18|-
ASSSDRSSYEQY
>TRBJ1-5|TRBV28|-
ASSLLQGHQPQH
>TRBJ2-7|TRBV5-1|-
ASSFRDRYYEQY
>TRBJ1-1|TRBV23-1|-
ASSARTGKVRSTEAF
>TRBJ2-5|TRBV27|-
ASSLSWGVWETQY
>TRBJ1-3|TRBV6-1|-
ASRTGGNTIY
>TRBJ1-4|TRBV28|-
ASSSPPAQTNEKLF
>TRBJ1-4|TRBV4-1|once
ASSQDSRRADEKLF
>TRBJ2-1|TRBV11-3|-
ASSLGTSGSNGEQF
>TRBJ1-2|TRBV19|few
ASSPTTDGYT
>TRBJ2-7|TRBV5-1|-
ASSLGGGIASYEQY
>TRBJ2-3|TRBV27|few
ASSLNPGLPSDTQY
>TRBJ1-1|TRBV19|-
ASSPDSGMNTEAF
>TRBJ2-3|TRBV5-1|-
ASSEGQGTADTQY